The TCR beta chain under discussion was sequenced for a study of T cells after yellow fever vaccination. Study-level background: Any fraction with a low cell number was prepared using SMART-Seq v4 Ultra Low Input.

Production of TCR cDNA was by 5'RACE template switching, which also added a universal primer site and UMIs. TCRdb reanalysed the 5' RACE reads using MiXCR and keeps one entry per CDR3 protein. The table includes about 400,000 distinct CDR3 sequences, more than 5.5% detected once. This clonotype turned up a few times. V lost 2 bases, J lost 3 bases, and 10 bases stayed unmatched. This CDR3 comprises 17 residues. The germline gives CDR1 LGHNA, CDR2 YNFKEQ. This chain uses TRBV4-2 with TRBJ2-7, with 10 bases that match TRBD2. This specimen consisted of PBMCs, obtained 5 days after the yellow fever booster vaccination. The sequence was collected from a man aged 25-45 years who received the YFV17D yellow fever vaccine. CDR3 loop: CASSQRALAGGLYEQYF. In DNA, the CDR3 is TGTGCCAGCAGCCAAAGAGCCTTAGCGGGAGGCCTCTACGAGCAGTACTTC.